This T cell receptor beta chain originates from a study of blood T cell repertoires in COVID-19. Overall study: Donors in the United States, Italy and Spain gave samples during acute or convalescent COVID-19. The cDNA or gDNA used as material had been derived from T cells, B-cell-depleted T cells, or PBMCs.

Study processing details: How many nucleated cells were present was estimated from reference gene primer amplification. The repertoire was sequenced with immunoSEQ multiplex PCR; TCRdb's copy has only in-frame clones and lacks some. V, J and clone size were drawn from that table, and D and trimming were deduced from the DNA. The sample yields 300,000 to 350,000 clones, around nine tenths seen once. Seattle cases were enrolled at active infection and followed longitudinally. Sequencing was done on a sample of peripheral blood. The sequence was obtained from a woman aged 25 to 39 with COVID-19, enrolled during active disease.

The CDR3: CASSLARDRFSNQPQHF. The CDR3 DNA follows: TGTGCCAGCAGCTTAGCCAGGGACAGGTTTAGCAATCAGCCCCAGCATTTT. V usage is TRBV7-8 and J usage is TRBJ1-5, with 8 bases matching TRBD1. Germline CDR1 is SGHVS and CDR2 is FQNEAQ. V shed 0 bases, J shed 0 bases, and the junction held 4 bases outside the gene matches. The CDR3 length is 17 residues.